What follows are 29 T cell receptor beta chains derived from one specimen sequenced in a study of blood T cell repertoires in COVID-19. Profiling relied on immunoSEQ multiplex PCR, and the TCRdb table lists in-frame clones only, not all of them. The table shows roughly 24,000 clones, with approximately 91% occurring only once. What was sequenced was peripheral blood. These receptors were obtained from a man in his sixties or seventies with COVID-19, enrolled during active disease.

The V gene is TRBV7-6, the J gene TRBJ1-4; TRBD1 aligns across 7 bases. Per the germline V gene, CDR1 is SGHVS and CDR2 is FNYEAQ. With V trimmed by 5 bases and J by 0 bases, 9 bases remained unmatched. This CDR3 has 17 amino acids. The chain's CDR3 is CASSPSTGSATNEKLFF. CDR3 nucleotide sequence: TGTGCCAGCAGCCCCTCGACAGGGAGTGCAACTAATGAAAAACTGTTTTTT. The full variable domain, rest sourced from reference TRBV7-6 and TRBJ1-4, is GAGVSQSPRYKVTKRGQDVALRCDPISGHVSLYWYRQALGQGPEFLTYFNYEAQQDKSGLPNDRFSAERPEGSISTLTIQRTEQRDSAMYRCASSPSTGSATNEKLFFGSGTQLSVL.

The chain couples TRBV5-1 to TRBJ1-1, with 10 bases aligning to TRBD1. J was trimmed by 4 bases and V by 2 bases; bases with no gene match: 8. CDR3 length: 16 residues. The V gene's germline CDR1 is SGHRS and CDR2 YFSETQ. The CDR3 DNA is TGCGCCAGCAGCTTCCACCGACAGGGGGCGATCACTGAAGCTTTCTTT. Translation: CASSFHRQGAITEAFF.

The gene calls are TRBV3-1 (or the pseudogene TRBV3-2) and TRBJ1-4; a possible D gene is TRBD1 (5 bases). The ends were cut back, 1 base at V and 8 bases at J, with 14 bases in the middle. This CDR3 is 15 amino acids long. The germline CDR1 and CDR2 sequences are LGHDT and YNNKEL (reference sequence). CDR3 protein: CASSQVAGLDEKLFF. The CDR3 nucleotides are TGTGCCAGCAGCCAAGTGGCAGGGCTGGACGAAAAACTGTTTTTT.

This sequence joins TRBV11-3 and TRBJ1-5, with 7 bases identical to TRBD1. The CDR3 is 15 amino acids. V shed 5 bases, J shed 4 bases, and the junction held 8 bases outside the gene matches. Germline loops: CDR1 SGHNT, CDR2 YENEEA. The DNA of the CDR3 is TGTGCCAGCAGCACCCGGACAGGAAATAATCAGCCCCAGCATTTT. It encodes CASSTRTGNNQPQHF.

The rearrangement links TRBV6-6 to TRBJ1-5, with 8 bases aligning to TRBD1. This CDR3 is built from 15 residues. The junction had 3 bases not matched to a gene; V was cut back by 2 bases and J by 3 bases. In germline, CDR1 is MNHNY, CDR2 SVGAGI (reference sequence). CDR3 loop: CASSYNRGTNQPQHF. The CDR3 DNA sequence: TGTGCCAGCAGTTACAACAGGGGGACCAATCAGCCCCAGCATTTT.

CDR3 protein: CASSSTGAPGTQYF. The CDR3 DNA reads as TGTGCCAGCAGCTCCACAGGGGCCCCCGGGACCCAGTACTTC. The chain links TRBV7-7 to TRBJ2-5, with 7 bases fitting TRBD1. This CDR3 spans 14 amino acids. CDR1 is SSHAT, CDR2 FNYEAQ, per germline (reference sequence). Losses at the gene ends were 4 bases for V and 7 bases for J; bases not matched to a gene: 9.

This chain uses TRBV9 with TRBJ1-2; tentative D call: TRBD1 (5 bases). V gave up 4 bases and J gave up 0 bases, with 10 bases separating them. Germline loops: CDR1 SGDLS, CDR2 YYNGEE. The CDR3 has 14 residues. The CDR3 nucleotides are TGTGCCAGCAGCCTGGGACTTTCTAACTATGGCTACACCTTC. It codes for CASSLGLSNYGYTF.

A single count supports this clone. The rearrangement uses TRBV5-1 and TRBJ2-1; D ambiguous. This CDR3 has 13 residues. The V end lost 0 bases, the J end lost 8 bases, and 9 bases lay between the germline ends. Germline CDR1 is SGHRS and CDR2 is YFSETQ. CDR3 region: CASSLAGYDEQFF. CDR3 nucleotides: TGCGCCAGCAGCTTGGCCGGGTACGATGAGCAGTTCTTC.

The rearrangement joins TRBV3-1 (or the pseudogene TRBV3-2) to TRBJ1-1, with D possibly matching TRBD1 (5 bases). Germline V lookup: CDR1 LGHDT, CDR2 YNNKEL (reference sequence). V was cut by 6 bases and J by 8 bases, with 10 bases left in between. The length of the CDR3 is 11 residues. This CDR3 is CASSRRGEAFF. The CDR3 DNA sequence: TGTGCCAGCAGTCGACGGGGGGAAGCTTTCTTT.

The chain has TRBV7-2 and TRBJ2-7, with TRBD2 as a possible D gene (5 bases). The CDR3 is 16 amino acids. Germline CDR1 and CDR2: SGHTA and FQGNSA. V lost 5 bases, J lost 2 bases, and 19 bases lay in between. For the CDR3, the DNA is TGTGCCAGCAGCCCAGACCCCCGTCTGAGGGCCTACGAGCAGTACTTC. Encoded protein: CASSPDPRLRAYEQYF.

V usage is TRBV27 and J usage is TRBJ2-2; 8 nucleotides line up with TRBD1. The germline gives CDR1 MNHEY, CDR2 SMNVEV (reference sequence). Germline trimming cut 3 bases from V and 3 bases from J; bases unmatched to any gene: 3. The CDR3 contains 15 residues. In nucleotides, the CDR3 is TGTGCCAGCAGTTTTGTGACAGGGGACACCGGGGAGCTGTTTTTT. Residues: CASSFVTGDTGELFF.

As DNA, the CDR3 is TGCAGTGCTAGTCTTAGCGGGCAACCTTACGAGCAGTACTTC. Amino acid sequence: CSASLSGQPYEQYF. This chain links TRBV20-1 with TRBJ2-7; TRBD2 matches at 7 bases. With 3 bases clipped from V and 4 bases from J, the junction kept 9 bases outside the gene matches. There are 14 residues in the CDR3. Per the germline V gene, CDR1 is DFQATT and CDR2 is SNEGSKA (reference sequence).

This chain joins TRBV5-1 and TRBJ1-3, with no clear D. CDR3 length: 13 amino acids. Germline V gene lookup returns CDR1 SGHRS and CDR2 YFSETQ. The ends were cut back, 0 bases at V and 5 bases at J, with 6 bases in the middle. The CDR3 DNA reads TGCGCCAGCAGCTTGGATAGTCGAAACACCATATATTTT. Translated: CASSLDSRNTIYF.

The CDR3 coding sequence is TGTGCCAGCACCTTGACTAGCGGGCGGAAGTACTTC. Amino acid sequence: CASTLTSGRKYF. The chain carries TRBV7-2 and TRBJ2-7, with TRBD2 matching 10 bases. From germline, CDR1 is SGHTA and CDR2 FQGNSA. This CDR3 has 12 amino acids. V lost 7 bases to trimming and J lost 11 bases; unmatched junction nucleotides: 8.

The sample holds one count of this clone. The rearrangement links TRBV19 to TRBJ2-2; 8 bases fit TRBD2. The V gene end was trimmed by 3 bases and the J gene end by 6 bases; junction bases not matched to a gene: 6. Germline-derived CDR1 and CDR2 are LNHDA and SQIVND (reference sequence). The CDR3 totals 15 residues. The CDR3 sequence: CASSIWREVSGELFF. CDR3 sequence (DNA): TGTGCCAGTAGTATCTGGCGGGAGGTATCCGGGGAGCTGTTTTTT. The whole variable domain, remainder taken from reference TRBV19 and TRBJ2-2, is DGGITQSPKYLFRKEGQNVTLSCEQNLNHDAMYWYRQDPGQGLRLIYYSQIVNDFQKGDIAEGYSVSREKKESFPLTVTSAQKNPTAFYLCASSIWREVSGELFFGEGSRLTVL.

This chain connects TRBV10-3 to TRBJ1-5, with 10 bases matching TRBD1. Germline CDR1 and CDR2: ENHRY and SYGVKD. Trimming cost V 2 bases and J 1 base; bases outside gene matches: 2. This CDR3 is built from 16 residues. The CDR3 DNA is TGTGCCATCAGTGAGGACAGGGGGCTAAGCAATCAGCCCCAGCATTTT. Amino acids: CAISEDRGLSNQPQHF.

This clone was detected once. The V gene is TRBV27, the J gene TRBJ1-1; D perhaps matches TRBD1 (5 bases). The germline gives CDR1 MNHEY, CDR2 SMNVEV (reference sequence). The CDR3 is 15 amino acids. The V gene lost 7 bases and the J gene lost 0 bases, with 15 bases spanning the gap. CDR3 in amino acids: CASKKQVTVNTEAFF. The CDR3 bases are TGTGCCAGCAAGAAACAGGTCACAGTGAACACTGAAGCTTTCTTT.

The rearrangement links TRBV4-1 to TRBJ1-4; D is ambiguous. Trimming shortened V by 3 bases and J by 0 bases, and 14 bases separated the two germline ends. Germline CDR1 and CDR2: MGHRA and YSYEKL. The CDR3 runs to 17 residues. CDR3 nucleotides: TGCGCCAGCAGCCACGAGGGTTTTGGGGCAACTAATGAAAAACTGTTTTTT. Translated: CASSHEGFGATNEKLFF.

Points on this clone: A read error may account for a junction end that differs from germline. The rearrangement uses TRBV7-9 and TRBJ2-7; 10 bases line up with TRBD1. Per the germline V gene, CDR1 is SEHNR and CDR2 is FQNEAQ (reference sequence). This CDR3 has 11 amino acids. DNA for the CDR3: TGTGCCAGCAACTCAGGGGACAGGGGACACTTC. Translating it yields CASNSGDRGHF.

The V and J genes are TRBV21-1 and TRBJ2-2; the table's TRBD2 call for D was not verified on the DNA. TRBV21-1 represents a pseudogene. The CDR3 is made up of 18 amino acids. The CDR3 spells CASSTHSGRALNTGELFF. The CDR3, as DNA: TGTGCCAGCAGCACCCATAGCGGGAGGGCCTTAAACACCGGGGAGCTGTTTTTT.

The V gene is TRBV7-9, the J gene TRBJ1-1; D remains unclear. Trimming pared 1 base from V and 8 bases from J, leaving 8 bases between. Germline V CDR1 and CDR2: SEHNR, FQNEAQ (reference sequence). The CDR3 covers 12 residues. The CDR3 region is CASSLGETEAFF. The CDR3, as DNA: TGTGCCAGCAGCTTAGGTGAGACAGAAGCTTTCTTT. The full variable domain, completed using reference TRBV7-9 and TRBJ1-1, is DTGVSQNPRHKITKRGQNVTFRCDPISEHNRLYWYRQTLGQGPEFLTYFQNEAQLEKSRLLSDRFSAERPKGSFSTLEIQRTEQGDSAMYLCASSLGETEAFFGQGTRLTVV.

The rearrangement uses TRBV27 and TRBJ1-5, with D possibly TRBD1 on 5 matching bases. V was clipped by 3 bases and J by 3 bases, with 15 bases between them. Germline V CDR1 and CDR2: MNHEY, SMNVEV (reference sequence). There are 16 residues in the CDR3. CDR3 sequence (DNA): TGTGCCAGCAGTTTTCGGTTCCAGGGCCCCAATCAGCCCCAGCATTTT. It yields the protein CASSFRFQGPNQPQHF.

The V and J genes are TRBV6-5 and TRBJ1-2; D possibly corresponds to TRBD1 (6 bases). Germline V lookup: CDR1 MNHEY, CDR2 SVGAGI. The V and J ends lost 7 bases and 4 bases respectively, with 13 bases between them. This CDR3 has 13 amino acids. The CDR3 loop is CASNPTGLYGYTF. The CDR3 DNA reads as TGTGCCAGCAACCCGACAGGCCTCTATGGCTACACCTTC.

V usage is TRBV10-3 and J usage is TRBJ1-3, with 7 positions matching TRBD1. Germline V gene data show CDR1 as ENHRY and CDR2 as SYGVKD. The junction had 12 bases not matched to a gene; V was cut back by 10 bases and J by 3 bases. The CDR3 has 15 residues. DNA of the CDR3: TGTGCCACAGGGGGAACTTTTTCTGATGGAAACACCATATATTTT. Its translation is CATGGTFSDGNTIYF.

The chain is built from TRBV7-9 and TRBJ2-7; TRBD1 agrees at 8 bases. The CDR3 is 16 residues long. With 5 bases clipped from V and 3 bases from J, the junction kept 12 bases outside the gene matches. Germline values: CDR1 SEHNR, CDR2 FQNEAQ (reference sequence). CDR3 nucleotide sequence: TGTGCCAGCAGCCCAACCGGACAGGGTGCGGGCTACGAGCAGTACTTC. Its translation is CASSPTGQGAGYEQYF.

The rearrangement uses TRBV5-1 and TRBJ2-7; tentative D call: TRBD2 (6 bases). The germline V and J ends were trimmed by 1 base and 1 base, with 12 bases remaining between them. The CDR3 length is 15 residues. Germline V gene data show CDR1 as SGHRS and CDR2 as YFSETQ. The chain's CDR3 is CASSLRRGPSYEQYF. Written as DNA, the CDR3 is TGCGCCAGCAGCTTGAGGAGGGGCCCTTCCTACGAGCAGTACTTC.

J is TRBJ2-7 and V is TRBV15, with D possibly being TRBD2 (6 bases). This CDR3 has 13 residues. Germline V gives CDR1 LNHNV, CDR2 YYDKDF (reference sequence). V was trimmed by 5 bases and J by 0 bases, leaving 8 bases between them. The CDR3 DNA follows: TGTGCCACCAGCCCGGACTACTCCTACGAGCAGTACTTC. Protein product: CATSPDYSYEQYF.

V is TRBV5-4 and J is TRBJ2-1; 9 positions match TRBD2. Germline trimming cut 4 bases from V and 3 bases from J; bases unmatched to any gene: 5. CDR3 length: 15 amino acids. Germline V lookup: CDR1 SGHNT, CDR2 YYREEE (reference sequence). CDR3 sequence reads: CASSQTSGFYNEQFF. The DNA for the CDR3 is TGTGCCAGCAGCCAGACTAGCGGTTTCTACAATGAGCAGTTCTTC.

V usage is TRBV7-8 and J usage is TRBJ2-5, with 7 nucleotides matching TRBD1. The CDR3 is 14 amino acids. With V trimmed by 2 bases and J by 5 bases, 5 bases remained unmatched. Germline assignment: CDR1 SGHVS and CDR2 FQNEAQ. The CDR3 nucleotides are TGTGCCAGCAGCTTACCTCCCAGGGGGGAGACCCAGTACTTC. This gives the protein CASSLPPRGETQYF.